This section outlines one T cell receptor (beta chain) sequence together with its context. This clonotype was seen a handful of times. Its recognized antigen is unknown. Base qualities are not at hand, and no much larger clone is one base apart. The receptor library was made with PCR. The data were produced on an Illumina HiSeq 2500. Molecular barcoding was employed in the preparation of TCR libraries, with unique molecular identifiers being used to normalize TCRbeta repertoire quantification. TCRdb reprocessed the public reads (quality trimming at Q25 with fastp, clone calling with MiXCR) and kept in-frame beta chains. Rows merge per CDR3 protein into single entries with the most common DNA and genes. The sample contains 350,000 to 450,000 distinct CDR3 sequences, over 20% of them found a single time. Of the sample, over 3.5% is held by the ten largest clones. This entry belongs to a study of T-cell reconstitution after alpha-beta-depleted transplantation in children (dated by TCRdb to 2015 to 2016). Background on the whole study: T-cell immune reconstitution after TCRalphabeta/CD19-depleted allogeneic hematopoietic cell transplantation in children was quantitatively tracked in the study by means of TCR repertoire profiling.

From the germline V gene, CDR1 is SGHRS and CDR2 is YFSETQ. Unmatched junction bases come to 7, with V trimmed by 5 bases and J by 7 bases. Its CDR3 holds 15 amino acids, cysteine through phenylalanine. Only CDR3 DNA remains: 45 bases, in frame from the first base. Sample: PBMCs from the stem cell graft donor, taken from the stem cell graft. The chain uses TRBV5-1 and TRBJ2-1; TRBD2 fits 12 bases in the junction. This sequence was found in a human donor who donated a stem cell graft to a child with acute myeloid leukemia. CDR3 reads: CASRPPSGRANEQFF. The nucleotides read TGCGCCAGCAGACCTCCTAGCGGGAGGGCGAATGAGCAGTTCTTC.